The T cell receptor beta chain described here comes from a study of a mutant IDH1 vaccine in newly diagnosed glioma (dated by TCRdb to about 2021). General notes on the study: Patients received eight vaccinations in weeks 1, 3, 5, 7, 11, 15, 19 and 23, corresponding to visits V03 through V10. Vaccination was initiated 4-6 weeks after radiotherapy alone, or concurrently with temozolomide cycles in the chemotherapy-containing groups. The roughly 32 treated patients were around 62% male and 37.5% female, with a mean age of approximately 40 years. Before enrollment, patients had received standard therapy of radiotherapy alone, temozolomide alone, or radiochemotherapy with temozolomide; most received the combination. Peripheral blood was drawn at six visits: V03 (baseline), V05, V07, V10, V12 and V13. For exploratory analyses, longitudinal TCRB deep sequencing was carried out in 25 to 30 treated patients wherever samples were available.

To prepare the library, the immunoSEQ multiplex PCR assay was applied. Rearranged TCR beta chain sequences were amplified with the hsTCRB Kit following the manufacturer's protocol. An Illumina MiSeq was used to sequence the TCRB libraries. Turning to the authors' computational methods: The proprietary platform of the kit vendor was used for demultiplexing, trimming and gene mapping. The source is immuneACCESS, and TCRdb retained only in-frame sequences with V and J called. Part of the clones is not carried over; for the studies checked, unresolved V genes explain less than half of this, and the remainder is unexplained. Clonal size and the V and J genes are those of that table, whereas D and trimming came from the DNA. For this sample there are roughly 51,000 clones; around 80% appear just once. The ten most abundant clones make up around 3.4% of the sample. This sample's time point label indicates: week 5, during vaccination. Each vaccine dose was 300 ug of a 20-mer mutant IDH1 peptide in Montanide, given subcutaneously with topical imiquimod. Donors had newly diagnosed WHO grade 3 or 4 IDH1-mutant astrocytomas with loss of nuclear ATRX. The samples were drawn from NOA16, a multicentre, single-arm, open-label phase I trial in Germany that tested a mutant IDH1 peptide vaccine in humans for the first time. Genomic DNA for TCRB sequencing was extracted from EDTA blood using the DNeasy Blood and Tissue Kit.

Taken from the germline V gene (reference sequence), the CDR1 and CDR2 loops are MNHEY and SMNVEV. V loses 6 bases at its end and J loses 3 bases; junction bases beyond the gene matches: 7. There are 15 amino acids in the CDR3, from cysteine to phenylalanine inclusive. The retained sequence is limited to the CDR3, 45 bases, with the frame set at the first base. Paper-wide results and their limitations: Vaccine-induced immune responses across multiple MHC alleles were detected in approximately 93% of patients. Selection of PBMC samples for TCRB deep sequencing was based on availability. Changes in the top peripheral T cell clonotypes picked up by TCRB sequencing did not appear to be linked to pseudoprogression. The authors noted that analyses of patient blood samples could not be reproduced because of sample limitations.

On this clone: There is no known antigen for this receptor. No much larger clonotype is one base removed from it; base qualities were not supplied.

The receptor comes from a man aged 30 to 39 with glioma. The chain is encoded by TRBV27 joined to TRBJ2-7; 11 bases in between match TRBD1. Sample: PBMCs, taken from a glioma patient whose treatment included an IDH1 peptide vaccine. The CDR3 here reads CASRLMDRGHYEQYF. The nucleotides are TGTGCCAGCAGACTTATGGACAGGGGGCACTACGAGCAGTACTTC.